This note documents a single T cell receptor beta chain sequence. Its target is unknown. The data belong to a study of CD8+ T cells in alopecia areata. Study context: The SALT score measured affected scalp surface percentage in treated patients. Study conclusions and caveats: Possibly as an HLA-related effect, TCR sharing across patients appeared less clear than in mice. There was only one nonresponder, so it was unclear how baseline CD8+ expansion relates to response.

Reverse transcription of extracted RNA yielded cDNA, which provided the sequencing template. The method was immunoSEQ multiplex PCR; TCRdb's version includes in-frame clones alone and lacks a portion of them. The repertoire holds around 200,000 clones, with around 58% as singletons. The CDR3 spans 16 residues. Germline lookup yields CDR1 SGHRS and CDR2 YFSETQ. After removal of 4 bases from V and 7 bases from J, the junction contained 8 bases not matched to a gene. The treatment was: oral pan-JAK inhibitor, 5-10 mg twice daily. The clonotype comes from a human donor with alopecia areata. The rearrangement links TRBV5-1 to TRBJ2-1; TRBD2 agrees at 13 bases. The starting material was CD8+ T cells sorted from blood, obtained at week 24, from a patient treated with tofacitinib. In DNA form, the CDR3 reads TGCGCCAGCAGCGACCCACTAGCGGGGGGGGTGAATGAGCAGTTCTTC. Translation: CASSDPLAGGVNEQFF.